This T cell receptor (beta chain) came from a study of blood T cell repertoires in COVID-19. About the study: Researchers got acute and convalescent COVID-19 samples from the United States, Italy and Spain. In each case, the material was cDNA or gDNA derived from T cells, B-cell-depleted T cells, or PBMCs.

CDR1 DFQATT and CDR2 SNEGSKA come from the germline V gene (reference sequence). This CDR3 comprises 11 residues. Trimming removed 5 bases at V and 8 bases at J, with 7 bases between. Authors' data handling: Estimation of nucleated cell counts relied on the amplification of reference gene primers. Sequencing was performed with immunoSEQ multiplex PCR; in TCRdb, only in-frame clones are kept and a portion is missing. V and J calls plus clone size are reproduced from that table; the DNA served to infer D and trimming. The table includes approximately 85,000 clones, 70% to 90% detected once. The receptor was derived from a woman aged 80 or over in a cohort sampled during active or convalescent COVID-19. Material: peripheral blood. The rearrangement joins TRBV20-1 to TRBJ1-6; tentatively, D is TRBD1 (6 bases). CDR3 loop: CSASGDSPLHF. The CDR3 nucleotides are TGCAGTGCTTCAGGGGATTCACCCCTCCACTTT.